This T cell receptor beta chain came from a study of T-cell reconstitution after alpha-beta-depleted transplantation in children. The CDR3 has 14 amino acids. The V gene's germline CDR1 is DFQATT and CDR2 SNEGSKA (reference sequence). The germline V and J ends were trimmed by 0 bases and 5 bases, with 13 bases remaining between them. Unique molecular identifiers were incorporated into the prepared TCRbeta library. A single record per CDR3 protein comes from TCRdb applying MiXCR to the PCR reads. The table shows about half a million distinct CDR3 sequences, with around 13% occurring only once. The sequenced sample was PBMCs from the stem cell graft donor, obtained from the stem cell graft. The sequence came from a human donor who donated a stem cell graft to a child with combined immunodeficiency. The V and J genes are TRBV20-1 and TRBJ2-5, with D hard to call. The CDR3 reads CSARDRYRWETQYF. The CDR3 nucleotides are TGCAGTGCTAGAGATCGTTACCGTTGGGAGACCCAGTACTTC.